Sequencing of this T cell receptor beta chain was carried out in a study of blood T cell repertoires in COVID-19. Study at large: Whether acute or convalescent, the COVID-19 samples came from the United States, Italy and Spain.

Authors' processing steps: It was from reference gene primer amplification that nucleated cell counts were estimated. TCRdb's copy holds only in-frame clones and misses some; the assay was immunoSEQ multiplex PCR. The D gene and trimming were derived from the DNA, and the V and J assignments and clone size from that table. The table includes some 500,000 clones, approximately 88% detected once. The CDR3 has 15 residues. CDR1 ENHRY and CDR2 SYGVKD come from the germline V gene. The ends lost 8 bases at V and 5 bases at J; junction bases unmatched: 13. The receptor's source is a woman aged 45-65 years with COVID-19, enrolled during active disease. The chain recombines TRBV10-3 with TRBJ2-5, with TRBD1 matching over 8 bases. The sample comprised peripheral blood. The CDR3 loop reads CAIAFGQGAGETQYF. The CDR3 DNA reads TGTGCCATCGCCTTCGGGCAGGGGGCAGGGGAGACCCAGTACTTC.